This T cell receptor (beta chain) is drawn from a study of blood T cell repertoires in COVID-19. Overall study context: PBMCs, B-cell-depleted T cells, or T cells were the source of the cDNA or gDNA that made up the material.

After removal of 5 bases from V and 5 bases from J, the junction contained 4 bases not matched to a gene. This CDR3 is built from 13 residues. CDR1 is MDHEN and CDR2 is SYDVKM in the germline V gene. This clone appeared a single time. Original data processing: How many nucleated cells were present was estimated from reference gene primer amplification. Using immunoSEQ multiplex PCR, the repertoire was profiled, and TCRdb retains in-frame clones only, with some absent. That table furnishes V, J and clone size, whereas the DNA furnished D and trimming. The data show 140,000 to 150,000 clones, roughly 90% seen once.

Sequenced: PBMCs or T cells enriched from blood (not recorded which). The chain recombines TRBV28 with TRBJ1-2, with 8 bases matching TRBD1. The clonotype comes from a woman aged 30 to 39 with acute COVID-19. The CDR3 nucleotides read TGTGCCAGCAGTCGACAGGGGAAGTATGGCTACACCTTC. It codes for CASSRQGKYGYTF.